This T cell receptor (beta chain) is from a study of blood T cell repertoires in COVID-19. From germline, CDR1 is LGHDT and CDR2 YNNKEL (reference sequence). The ends were cut back, 0 bases at V and 0 bases at J, with 18 bases in the middle. The length of the CDR3 is 19 residues. As processed by the authors: How many nucleated cells were present was estimated from reference gene primer amplification. Sequenced by immunoSEQ multiplex PCR; TCRdb stores in-frame clones only, minus some. V, J and clone size derive from that table, while D and trimming were established from the DNA sequence. The top ten hold more than 5% of the sample, which has roughly 340,000 clones, around 86% seen once.

This clonotype originated in a woman between 50 and 59 years old with COVID-19, enrolled during active disease. The sample comprised peripheral blood. V usage is TRBV3-1 (or the pseudogene TRBV3-2) and J usage is TRBJ2-4; TRBD1 might be the D (6 bases). The CDR3 reads CASSQDRSFAGVAKNIQYF. The CDR3 DNA reads TGTGCCAGCAGCCAAGATCGGAGTTTTGCAGGGGTAGCCAAAAACATTCAGTACTTC.